These 31 T cell receptor beta chains were sequenced from one sample in a study of radiation and T cells in renal cell carcinoma. Assay: immunoSEQ multiplex PCR; the TCRdb copy retains only in-frame clones and omits some. Counted here are about 76,000 clones, roughly 87% occurring once; the ten biggest clones make up 5% to 7.5%. The time point is: blood 4 weeks post-SBRT, at nephrectomy. As to treatment: 15 Gy SBRT to primary tumor, nephrectomy 4 weeks later. Here the sequenced sample was blood, taken from a patient whose treatment included radiotherapy and nephrectomy. The source of these receptors is an older woman with renal cell carcinoma.

The chain carries TRBV7-2 and TRBJ2-1; D unresolved. CDR1 is SGHTA and CDR2 is FQGNSA in the germline V gene. Trimming removed 6 bases from V and 5 bases from J, with 11 bases in between. The CDR3 is 13 residues long. CDR3 bases: TGTGCCAGCAGGCAAGTGCTCGACAATGAGCAGTTCTTC. Its protein product is CASRQVLDNEQFF. The variable domain in full, completed from reference TRBV7-2 and TRBJ2-1, reads GAGVSQSPSNKVTEKGKDVELRCDPISGHTALYWYRQSLGQGLEFLIYFQGNSAPDKSGLPSDRFSAERTGGSVSTLTIQRTQQEDSAVYLCASRQVLDNEQFFGPGTRLTVL.

J is TRBJ2-4 and V is TRBV5-6; D not certain. With 5 bases removed from V and 1 base from J, the gap between germline ends came to 13 bases. Per germline, CDR1 SGHDT and CDR2 YYEEEE. The CDR3 contains 15 residues. The CDR3 is CASSPNRPAKNIQYF. The CDR3 region has the DNA TGTGCCAGCAGTCCAAACCGCCCCGCCAAAAACATTCAGTACTTC.

This clone appeared a few times. The chain carries TRBV6-6 and TRBJ1-6; no clear D. Trimming left V 4 bases short and J 4 bases short, with 11 bases between. The CDR3 totals 15 residues. Germline V lookup: CDR1 MNHNY, CDR2 SVGAGI (reference sequence). CDR3 amino acids: CASSSHSSYNSPLHF. The CDR3 DNA follows: TGTGCCAGCAGTTCCCACAGCTCGTATAATTCACCCCTCCACTTT.

This clone was detected a few times. The rearrangement uses TRBV7-2 and TRBJ1-3; 7 nucleotides line up with TRBD1. Germline trimming cut 7 bases from V and 2 bases from J; bases unmatched to any gene: 5. CDR1 and CDR2 (germline): SGHTA, FQGNSA. The CDR3 extends over 14 amino acids. The CDR3 loop reads CASKVDRAGNTIYF. The CDR3 DNA sequence: TGTGCCAGCAAGGTCGACAGGGCTGGAAACACCATATATTTT. The entire variable domain, with the rest obtained from reference TRBV7-2 and TRBJ1-3, is as follows: GAGVSQSPSNKVTEKGKDVELRCDPISGHTALYWYRQSLGQGLEFLIYFQGNSAPDKSGLPSDRFSAERTGGSVSTLTIQRTQQEDSAVYLCASKVDRAGNTIYFGEGSWLTVV.

The chain has TRBV18 and TRBJ2-2, with 11 bases aligning to TRBD1. V shed 3 bases, J shed 1 base, and the junction held 7 bases outside the gene matches. The length of the CDR3 is 18 residues. The germline V gene has CDR1 KGHSH and CDR2 LQKENI. The CDR3 bases are TGTGCCAGCTCACCCCGCGGACAGGGGGCCGTGAACACCGGGGAGCTGTTTTTT. It codes for CASSPRGQGAVNTGELFF.

This chain links TRBV7-6 with TRBJ2-7, with D hard to call. V was clipped by 1 base and J by 2 bases, with 12 bases between them. Germline values: CDR1 SGHVS, CDR2 FNYEAQ. The CDR3 length is 15 residues. CDR3: CASSLDPISTYEQYF. The CDR3 DNA is TGTGCCAGCAGCTTAGATCCCATTTCCACCTACGAGCAGTACTTC.

The chain recombines TRBV19 with TRBJ2-3; 9 bases agree with TRBD2. V shed 5 bases and J 7 bases; nucleotides not matched to a gene: 7. Germline loops: CDR1 LNHDA, CDR2 SQIVND (reference sequence). The CDR3 is 14 residues long. CDR3 residues: CASSSSGGRNTQYF. CDR3 DNA: TGTGCCAGTAGTTCCAGCGGGGGGAGGAATACGCAGTATTTT. The whole variable domain, filled in from reference TRBV19 and TRBJ2-3, reads DGGITQSPKYLFRKEGQNVTLSCEQNLNHDAMYWYRQDPGQGLRLIYYSQIVNDFQKGDIAEGYSVSREKKESFPLTVTSAQKNPTAFYLCASSSSGGRNTQYFGPGTRLTVL.

The genes are TRBV7-2 and TRBJ2-5; 14 bases are a match to TRBD2. Germline lookup yields CDR1 SGHTA and CDR2 FQGNSA. This CDR3 comprises 15 residues. V trimming: 5 bases; J trimming: 3 bases; junction bases outside the gene matches: 2. The CDR3: CASSATSGGEETQYF. Here the CDR3 DNA reads TGTGCCAGCAGCGCGACTAGCGGGGGGGAAGAGACCCAGTACTTC.

Here the CDR3 DNA reads TGTGCCAGCGGAGATGGGGGAGTAGGACTGTTTTTT. This translates into CASGDGGVGLFF. The J gene is TRBJ1-4, the V gene TRBV27; possibly TRBD1 for D (5 bases). Trimming removed 8 bases at V and 13 bases at J, with 17 bases between. CDR3 length equals 12 residues. The V gene's germline CDR1 is MNHEY and CDR2 SMNVEV (reference sequence).

This sequence joins TRBV19 and TRBJ1-4, with TRBD1 matching 8 bases. Germline-derived CDR1 and CDR2 are LNHDA and SQIVND (reference sequence). CDR3 length: 15 amino acids. After removal of 6 bases from V and 6 bases from J, the junction contained 9 bases not matched to a gene. In nucleotides, the CDR3 is TGTGCCAGTAGCCCCCAGGGGGCGATCGATGAAAAACTGTTTTTT. Its translation: CASSPQGAIDEKLFF. The variable domain in full, completed from reference TRBV19 and TRBJ1-4, reads DGGITQSPKYLFRKEGQNVTLSCEQNLNHDAMYWYRQDPGQGLRLIYYSQIVNDFQKGDIAEGYSVSREKKESFPLTVTSAQKNPTAFYLCASSPQGAIDEKLFFGSGTQLSVL.

This clone was recorded a few times. The chain recombines TRBV9 with TRBJ1-1; D unresolved. This CDR3 comprises 13 residues. Germline lookup yields CDR1 SGDLS and CDR2 YYNGEE. V lost 3 bases, J lost 10 bases, and 16 bases lay in between. This CDR3 is CASSATSAPVAFF. CDR3 DNA sequence: TGTGCCAGCAGCGCTACCTCAGCCCCGGTAGCTTTCTTT.

The J gene is TRBJ1-1, the V gene TRBV7-2; tentative D call: TRBD1 (6 bases). CDR3 length equals 13 residues. Germline CDR1 reads SGHTA; CDR2 reads FQGNSA. Trimming removed 5 bases at V and 1 base at J, with 8 bases between. CDR3 nucleotide sequence: TGTGCCAGCAGCAGGACAGAGAACACTGAAGCTTTCTTT. Protein product: CASSRTENTEAFF. Using reference TRBV7-2 and TRBJ1-1 for the parts outside the CDR3, the full variable domain is GAGVSQSPSNKVTEKGKDVELRCDPISGHTALYWYRQSLGQGLEFLIYFQGNSAPDKSGLPSDRFSAERTGGSVSTLTIQRTQQEDSAVYLCASSRTENTEAFFGQGTRLTVV.

This chain uses TRBV5-1 with TRBJ2-3; 10 positions agree with TRBD2. This CDR3 comprises 17 residues. Germline values: CDR1 SGHRS, CDR2 YFSETQ. The V gene end was trimmed by 3 bases and the J gene end by 6 bases; junction bases not matched to a gene: 13. CDR3 nucleotide sequence: TGCGCCAGCAGCTCGGCGGCTAGCGGGGGCCTTGGGGATACGCAGTATTTT. Its protein is CASSSAASGGLGDTQYF.

The chain combines TRBV28 with TRBJ2-1; D uncertain. V dropped 5 bases and J dropped 7 bases, with 21 bases sitting between them. CDR1 and CDR2 from the germline V gene are MDHEN and SYDVKM. The CDR3 loop spans 16 amino acids. In DNA, the CDR3 is TGTGCCAGCAGTCCCATGCCCCGAAGGGATTCGAATGAGCAGTTCTTC. Its translation is CASSPMPRRDSNEQFF.

This chain joins TRBV5-4 and TRBJ1-2, with D unresolved. Germline V lookup: CDR1 SGHNT, CDR2 YYREEE (reference sequence). V was shortened by 2 bases and J by 5 bases, with 16 bases between the two germline ends. The CDR3 is 15 amino acids. The CDR3 DNA reads as TGTGCCAGCAGCTTAAAAAGCCGCGACCTTTATGGCTACACCTTC. Translating gives CASSLKSRDLYGYTF.

V is TRBV13 and J is TRBJ1-2; D ambiguous. CDR3 length: 13 amino acids. CDR1 is PRHDT, CDR2 FYEKMQ, per germline (reference sequence). V lost 0 bases and J 8 bases, leaving 10 bases between the germline ends. The CDR3 DNA reads TGTGCCAGCAGCTTAGGGGGTGCGCGGGGCTACACCTTC. This gives the protein CASSLGGARGYTF.

This chain connects TRBV4-3 to TRBJ2-3; possibly TRBD1 or TRBD2 for D (5 bases each). V lost 1 base to trimming and J lost 4 bases, with 12 bases between them. The CDR3 consists of 15 residues. From germline, CDR1 is LGHNA and CDR2 YSLEER. The CDR3 sequence is CASSQGRPRADTQYF. In nucleotides, the CDR3 is TGCGCCAGCAGCCAAGGGAGGCCCAGGGCAGATACGCAGTATTTT.

This chain links TRBV6-1 with TRBJ1-1, with a tentative D call TRBD1 (5 bases). The CDR3 sequence is 11 residues long. The germline CDR1 and CDR2 sequences are MNHNS and SASEGT. V lost 3 bases and J 7 bases, leaving 6 bases between the germline ends. CDR3 sequence: CASSDGGEAFF. CDR3 nucleotide sequence: TGTGCCAGCAGTGATGGGGGTGAAGCTTTCTTT.

This sequence joins TRBV30 and TRBJ1-2, with TRBD1 matching over 8 bases. V trimming: 5 bases; J trimming: 8 bases; junction bases outside the gene matches: 13. The CDR3 loop spans 14 amino acids. Looked up from germline, CDR1 is GTSNPN and CDR2 is SVGIG (reference sequence). CDR3 amino acids: CAWFWRTGRNGYTF. The CDR3 DNA is TGTGCCTGGTTCTGGCGGACAGGGAGGAACGGCTACACCTTC. The whole variable domain, filled in from reference TRBV30 and TRBJ1-2, reads SQTIHQWPATLVQPVGSPLSLECTVEGTSNPNLYWYRQAAGRGLQLLFYSVGIGQISSEVPQNLSASRPQDRQFILSSKKLLLSDSGFYLCAWFWRTGRNGYTFGSGTRLTVV.

This clone was recorded only once. The chain couples TRBV5-1 to TRBJ1-2, with 7 bases identical to TRBD1. With 1 base clipped from V and 3 bases from J, the junction kept 0 bases outside the gene matches. CDR1 is SGHRS and CDR2 is YFSETQ in the germline V gene. The CDR3 is 13 amino acids. CDR3 sequence: CASSLTGDYGYTF. The CDR3 region has the DNA TGCGCCAGCAGCTTGACAGGGGACTATGGCTACACCTTC.

This clone was counted between two and nine times. The genes are TRBV29-1 and TRBJ1-1; D is unclear. Germline V gene lookup returns CDR1 SQVTM and CDR2 ANQGSEA. CDR3 length: 13 residues. V gave up 4 bases and J gave up 3 bases, with 12 bases separating them. The CDR3 DNA reads as TGCAGCGTTGTTATCGGGGTGGACACTGAAGCTTTCTTT. It encodes CSVVIGVDTEAFF.

CDR3 DNA sequence: TGTGCCAGCAGTTACTCTGGCGGATTAGGGACAGATACGCAGTATTTT. Protein product: CASSYSGGLGTDTQYF. This sequence joins TRBV6-5 and TRBJ2-3; no clear D. The V gene's germline CDR1 is MNHEY and CDR2 SVGAGI. With 0 bases removed from V and 3 bases from J, the gap between germline ends came to 13 bases. This CDR3 has 16 amino acids.

The V call is TRBV18, the J call TRBJ1-1; D possibly corresponds to TRBD1 (6 bases). Deletions cut 7 bases from V and 1 base from J, with 10 bases between. The germline gives CDR1 KGHSH, CDR2 LQKENI. This CDR3 comprises 13 residues. CDR3 region: CASLKTGNTEAFF. The DNA for the CDR3 is TGTGCCAGCTTAAAGACAGGGAACACTGAAGCTTTCTTT.

The chain recombines TRBV10-3 with TRBJ1-2, with 9 nucleotides matching TRBD1. The V gene end was trimmed by 4 bases and the J gene end by 5 bases; junction bases not matched to a gene: 2. This CDR3 is built from 13 residues. Germline CDR1 reads ENHRY; CDR2 reads SYGVKD. The CDR3 coding sequence is TGTGCCATCAGTGTGGGACAGGGTTATGGCTACACCTTC. It encodes CAISVGQGYGYTF.

The J gene is TRBJ1-2, the V gene TRBV4-3; D may be TRBD1 (5 bases). The V end was cut by 4 bases, the J end by 4 bases, with 16 bases between. Germline values: CDR1 LGHNA, CDR2 YSLEER. This CDR3 is 15 amino acids long. CDR3 in DNA: TGCGCCAGCAGCCCTGGCGGGGGGATTCTCTATGGCTACACCTTC. This gives the protein CASSPGGGILYGYTF.

The rearrangement links TRBV5-1 to TRBJ2-5, with 7 bases matching TRBD2. CDR1 is SGHRS and CDR2 is YFSETQ in the germline V gene. After removal of 4 bases from V and 5 bases from J, the junction contained 11 bases not matched to a gene. This CDR3 is 15 amino acids long. CDR3 sequence reads: CASSRNRGDLETQYF. CDR3 DNA sequence: TGCGCCAGCAGCCGGAATCGGGGGGATCTCGAGACCCAGTACTTC.

The DNA for the CDR3 is TGTGCCAGCAGCTTCCCTGGGGTACAGCAGTATGGCTACACCTTC. Translating it yields CASSFPGVQQYGYTF. The V call is TRBV5-8, the J call TRBJ1-2; D is unresolved. The ends were cut back, 2 bases at V and 5 bases at J, with 16 bases in the middle. This CDR3 is 15 amino acids long. Germline V gene data show CDR1 as SGHTS and CDR2 as YDEGEE.

The V and J genes are TRBV18 and TRBJ1-6, with D possibly matching TRBD1 (5 bases). CDR1 is KGHSH and CDR2 is LQKENI in the germline V gene. This CDR3 region has 13 residues. V dropped 4 bases and J dropped 10 bases, with 11 bases sitting between them. CDR3 loop: CASSRDQESPLHF. The CDR3 region has the DNA TGTGCCAGCTCACGGGACCAGGAATCACCCCTCCACTTT.

For the CDR3, the DNA is TGTGCCAGCAGCCCCGGCCCCGGGGAAGCTTTCTTT. It encodes CASSPGPGEAFF. The gene calls are TRBV14 and TRBJ1-1; D gene ambiguous. Germline CDR1 reads SGHDN; CDR2 reads FVKESK. This CDR3 spans 12 amino acids. The V end was cut by 4 bases, the J end by 8 bases, with 11 bases between.

This clone was seen only once. The rearrangement joins TRBV5-1 to TRBJ1-1; TRBD1 might be the D (6 bases). The germline V gene encodes CDR1 SGHRS and CDR2 YFSETQ. V lost 0 bases and J 5 bases, leaving 11 bases between the germline ends. The CDR3 extends over 14 amino acids. CDR3 region: CASSLALGGTEAFF. CDR3 bases: TGCGCCAGCAGCTTGGCCCTAGGGGGTACTGAAGCTTTCTTT.

The gene calls are TRBV30 and TRBJ1-3; possible D gene TRBD1, 5 bases. V lost 3 bases and J lost 5, with 8 bases in between. Germline V gives CDR1 GTSNPN, CDR2 SVGIG (reference sequence). CDR3 length: 12 amino acids. The DNA of the CDR3 is TGTGCCTGGAGGACAGTGAGAAACACCATATATTTT. It translates to CAWRTVRNTIYF.